This passage covers 32 T cell receptor beta chains from one sample sequenced in a study of blood T cell repertoires in COVID-19 (dated by TCRdb to 2018 to 2020). Libraries were constructed by the immunoSEQ multiplex PCR assay. TCRdb carries this immuneACCESS record with in-frame sequences only. Its versions omit some clonotypes, under half of them owing to an unresolved V gene in the studies checked, with the rest unexplained. Counted in this sample were 170,000 or so clones; over 70% of them appeared once. 6% to 7% of the sample is taken by the ten largest. Sequencing was performed on peripheral blood. These receptors originate from a woman aged 40 to 55 with COVID-19, enrolled during active disease.

This clone was counted once. This chain links TRBV5-1 with TRBJ2-3, with TRBD2 as a possible D gene (6 bases). The V gene's germline CDR1 is SGHRS and CDR2 YFSETQ. The CDR3 length is 15 residues. Between the trimmed V and J ends, which lost 0 bases and 7 bases, there was a span of 15 bases. CDR3: CASSLAGRGLNTQYF. In DNA, the CDR3 is TGCGCCAGCAGCTTGGCCGGTCGGGGGTTGAATACGCAGTATTTT.

This chain links TRBV11-2 with TRBJ2-2, with D possibly being TRBD2 (6 bases). Per germline, CDR1 SGHAT and CDR2 FQNNGV. The CDR3 loop spans 15 amino acids. V dropped 1 base and J dropped 7 bases, with 13 bases sitting between them. CDR3 amino acids: CASSLGARRDGELFF. Here the CDR3 DNA reads TGTGCCAGCAGCTTAGGCGCCCGGAGGGACGGGGAGCTGTTTTTT. The full variable domain, its missing parts supplied by reference TRBV11-2 and TRBJ2-2, is EAGVAQSPRYKIIEKRQSVAFWCNPISGHATLYWYQQILGQGPKLLIQFQNNGVVDDSQLPKDRFSAERLKGVDSTLKIQPAKLEDSAVYLCASSLGARRDGELFFGEGSRLTVL.

The chain joins TRBV3-1 (or the pseudogene TRBV3-2) to TRBJ1-1, with D unresolved. V lost 2 bases to trimming and J lost 7 bases, with 8 bases between them. The CDR3 covers 12 residues. Germline CDR1 and CDR2: LGHDT and YNNKEL (reference sequence). DNA of the CDR3: TGTGCCAGCAGCCAATCAACAAATGAAGCTTTCTTT. Its protein product is CASSQSTNEAFF.

The chain is built from TRBV9 and TRBJ2-4; 8 positions match TRBD1. Germline V gene sequence: CDR1 SGDLS, CDR2 YYNGEE. V lost 0 bases, J lost 9 bases, and 8 bases stayed unmatched. CDR3 size: 15 residues. The CDR3 nucleotides read TGTGCCAGCAGCGTAGAGGGGACAGGCGGGTCCATTCAGTACTTC. This codes for CASSVEGTGGSIQYF.

The chain employs TRBV19 and TRBJ2-1; possibly TRBD2 for D (5 bases). CDR1 LNHDA and CDR2 SQIVND come from the germline V gene (reference sequence). V lost 5 bases and J lost 0, with 5 bases in between. This CDR3 region has 13 residues. CDR3 sequence: CASSEGSYNEQFF. The CDR3, as DNA: TGTGCCAGTAGTGAGGGCTCCTACAATGAGCAGTTCTTC.

This chain connects TRBV5-6 to TRBJ2-5; the match to TRBD2 covers 11 bases. CDR3 length equals 16 residues. Germline V gives CDR1 SGHDT, CDR2 YYEEEE. V was pared by 8 bases and J by 2 bases, with 11 bases of the junction left unmatched. CDR3 bases: TGTGCCAGTACCATGCTAGCGGGGGGCTCTCAAGAGACCCAGTACTTC. Protein: CASTMLAGGSQETQYF.

This clone was seen a single time. The J gene is TRBJ1-1, the V gene TRBV6-5; TRBD1 might be the D (5 bases). V was pared by 2 bases and J by 8 bases, with 15 bases between. The germline CDR1 and CDR2 sequences are MNHEY and SVGAGI. The CDR3 has 14 residues. The CDR3 DNA reads as TGTGCCAGCAGTTACACACCGGGGACTTCGGAAGCTTTCTTT. Its translation: CASSYTPGTSEAFF.

This chain connects TRBV11-2 to TRBJ1-4; 7 bases map to TRBD1. V was clipped by 7 bases and J by 5 bases; unmatched bases: 10. Germline lookup yields CDR1 SGHAT and CDR2 FQNNGV. The CDR3 covers 15 residues. The CDR3 DNA sequence: TGTGCCAGCAACCCCCGGACAGGTCTCAATGAAAAACTGTTTTTT. The encoded protein is CASNPRTGLNEKLFF.

The gene calls are TRBV21-1 and TRBJ2-1; TRBD1 is the table's D call and was not checked against the DNA. TRBV21-1 is termed a pseudogene. CDR3 size: 18 residues. The CDR3 DNA follows: TGTGCCAGCAGCAAAGCCCCAGACGGGACAGGGTCCGCCAATGAGCAGTTCTTC. This codes for CASSKAPDGTGSANEQFF.

This chain connects TRBV9 to TRBJ2-6; 9 bases line up with TRBD2. The germline CDR1 and CDR2 sequences are SGDLS and YYNGEE. This CDR3 has 18 residues. V shed 4 bases and J 0 bases; nucleotides not matched to a gene: 8. In DNA, the CDR3 is TGTGCCAGCAGCTTCCGACTAGCGGCAGCCTCTGGGGCCAACGTCCTGACTTTC. Its translation: CASSFRLAAASGANVLTF.

There are a few counts of this clone. The chain couples TRBV2 to TRBJ1-4, with D tentatively TRBD1 (5 bases). V was shortened by 6 bases and J by 5 bases, with 16 bases between the two germline ends. The germline V gene has CDR1 SNHLY and CDR2 FYNNEI. This CDR3 region has 15 residues. For the CDR3, the DNA is TGTGCCAGCAGGACAGATTTAGGGGTCAATGAAAAACTGTTTTTT. This encodes CASRTDLGVNEKLFF.

This chain links TRBV5-4 with TRBJ2-7; TRBD1 aligns across 10 bases. V lost 4 bases, J lost 2 bases, and 6 bases stayed unmatched. The CDR3 extends over 15 amino acids. From germline, CDR1 is SGHNT and CDR2 YYREEE (reference sequence). CDR3 nucleotide sequence: TGTGCCAGCAGCGGCCGGGACAGGGGTACCTACGAGCAGTACTTC. It translates to CASSGRDRGTYEQYF.

This clone was observed once. The rearrangement links TRBV7-6 to TRBJ1-5; the D gene is possibly TRBD1 (5 bases). Germline V gene data show CDR1 as SGHVS and CDR2 as FNYEAQ. The V gene lost 3 bases and the J gene lost 9 bases, with 21 bases spanning the gap. The CDR3 has 16 residues. The CDR3 DNA follows: TGTGCCAGCAGCTTTCGTCCTATGTCGGTGGGGGGGCCCCAGCATTTT. Encoded protein: CASSFRPMSVGGPQHF. Full variable domain (missing parts from reference TRBV7-6 and TRBJ1-5): GAGVSQSPRYKVTKRGQDVALRCDPISGHVSLYWYRQALGQGPEFLTYFNYEAQQDKSGLPNDRFSAERPEGSISTLTIQRTEQRDSAMYRCASSFRPMSVGGPQHFGDGTRLSIL.

The chain joins TRBV7-9 to TRBJ1-5; D might be TRBD1 (5 bases). V was cut by 8 bases and J by 3 bases, with 17 bases left in between. Germline V gene lookup returns CDR1 SEHNR and CDR2 FQNEAQ (reference sequence). The CDR3 has 15 amino acids. The CDR3 DNA sequence: TGTGCCAGCTCTGAATCGACAGCAGTCAATCAGCCCCAGCATTTT. Its protein product is CASSESTAVNQPQHF. Supplemented by reference TRBV7-9 and TRBJ1-5, the full variable domain reads DTGVSQNPRHKITKRGQNVTFRCDPISEHNRLYWYRQTLGQGPEFLTYFQNEAQLEKSRLLSDRFSAERPKGSFSTLEIQRTEQGDSAMYLCASSESTAVNQPQHFGDGTRLSIL.

The rearrangement links TRBV19 to TRBJ2-5; D is perhaps TRBD1 (5 bases). The germline V and J ends were trimmed by 4 bases and 4 bases, with 16 bases remaining between them. The CDR3 is made up of 15 amino acids. Germline V lookup: CDR1 LNHDA, CDR2 SQIVND (reference sequence). The CDR3 DNA sequence: TGTGCCAGTAGTAAATTGGCAGGGATGGGAGAGACCCAGTACTTC. Protein product: CASSKLAGMGETQYF.

The chain is built from TRBV5-1 and TRBJ2-1; 9 bases match TRBD2. Germline V gene lookup returns CDR1 SGHRS and CDR2 YFSETQ. Losses at the gene ends were 4 bases for V and 4 bases for J; bases not matched to a gene: 9. CDR3 length: 16 amino acids. CDR3 sequence: CASSLQASGAYNEQFF. The DNA of the CDR3 is TGCGCCAGCAGCCTCCAGGCTAGCGGGGCTTACAATGAGCAGTTCTTC.

On this clone: This CDR3 is also generated by other DNA sequences in the sample. The rearrangement uses TRBV19 and TRBJ1-1, with 10 bases aligning to TRBD1. V lost 10 bases, J lost 9 bases, and 5 bases stayed unmatched. Germline CDR1 LNHDA, CDR2 SQIVND (reference sequence). This CDR3 is 11 amino acids long. For the CDR3, the DNA is TGTGCCACCTTCGACAGGGGGCAAGCTTTCTTT. Amino acid sequence: CATFDRGQAFF.

The J gene is TRBJ2-1, the V gene TRBV10-1, with 7 nucleotides matching TRBD2. Trimming removed 2 bases from V and 7 bases from J; junction bases left unmatched: 8. Per the germline V gene, CDR1 is WNHNN and CDR2 is SYGVQD (reference sequence). The CDR3 has 15 amino acids. In DNA, the CDR3 is TGCGCCAGCAGTGAGGGGAGGGCCCTTTCGAATGAGCAGTTCTTC. Protein: CASSEGRALSNEQFF.

This chain uses TRBV28 with TRBJ2-1; tentatively, D is TRBD2 (6 bases). This CDR3 is built from 15 residues. Trimming removed 2 bases at V and 5 bases at J, with 13 bases between. The germline V gene has CDR1 MDHEN and CDR2 SYDVKM. This chain's CDR3 is CASSLGGIDNNEQFF. The CDR3 bases are TGTGCCAGCAGTTTAGGGGGGATAGACAACAATGAGCAGTTCTTC.

This clone was counted a single time. The chain has TRBV5-1 and TRBJ2-7; D may be TRBD2 (5 bases). This CDR3 spans 13 amino acids. V was cut by 5 bases and J by 2 bases, with 11 bases left in between. Per the germline V gene, CDR1 is SGHRS and CDR2 is YFSETQ. The DNA of the CDR3 is TGCGCCAGCAGGGAGGCTTCAGCCTACGAGCAGTACTTC. It specifies CASREASAYEQYF.

This chain uses TRBV6-4 with TRBJ2-3, with TRBD2 matching 12 bases. CDR3 length: 16 residues. V lost 6 bases to trimming and J lost 0 bases; unmatched junction nucleotides: 4. In germline, CDR1 is MRHNA, CDR2 SNTAGT. CDR3 region: CASSQLAGGSTDTQYF. CDR3 in DNA: TGTGCCAGCAGCCAACTAGCGGGGGGTAGCACAGATACGCAGTATTTT.

This clone occurred a few times. V and J are TRBV10-3 and TRBJ1-3; D is uncertain. The CDR3 extends over 12 amino acids. The V end lost 10 bases, the J end lost 0 bases, and 7 bases lay between the germline ends. The germline V gene has CDR1 ENHRY and CDR2 SYGVKD. The CDR3 loop reads CATEGSGNTIYF. CDR3 bases: TGTGCCACCGAGGGCTCTGGAAACACCATATATTTT.

The chain employs TRBV6-6 and TRBJ1-3; possible D gene TRBD1, 5 bases. The CDR3 loop spans 15 amino acids. The germline gives CDR1 MNHNY, CDR2 SVGAGI (reference sequence). Trimming removed 2 bases from V and 2 bases from J, with 10 bases in between. In DNA form, the CDR3 reads TGTGCCAGCAGTTACATGGAGGGGCCTGGAAACACCATATATTTT. Translation gives CASSYMEGPGNTIYF.

The chain carries TRBV28 and TRBJ1-1, with D tentatively TRBD1 (5 bases). From germline, CDR1 is MDHEN and CDR2 SYDVKM. The V and J ends lost 7 bases and 5 bases respectively, with 17 bases between them. The CDR3 sequence is 14 residues long. The CDR3 DNA is TGTGCCAGCAAGGAGGGGAGTGTGGTTACTGAAGCTTTCTTT. Its translation is CASKEGSVVTEAFF.

This clone was seen only once. V usage is TRBV6-4 and J usage is TRBJ1-6; 10 bases map to TRBD1. The CDR3 covers 15 residues. The germline V gene encodes CDR1 MRHNA and CDR2 SNTAGT. J was trimmed by 10 bases and V by 0 bases; bases with no gene match: 3. The CDR3: CASSDSRDRGSPLHF. The CDR3 DNA reads TGTGCCAGCAGTGACTCCCGGGACAGGGGCTCACCCCTCCACTTT.

Only a few counts were recorded for this clone. CDR3 amino acids: CASSNSEKGTSGRYEQYF. The CDR3 nucleotides read TGTGCCAGCAGCAACAGTGAGAAAGGAACTAGCGGGAGGTACGAGCAGTACTTC. The chain joins TRBV21-1 to TRBJ2-7; the table's D call of TRBD2 was not tested on the DNA. TRBV21-1 is described as a pseudogene. This CDR3 is 18 amino acids long.

The chain couples TRBV4-1 to TRBJ2-7; possible D gene TRBD1, 6 bases. This CDR3 region has 16 residues. The V and J ends lost 1 base and 5 bases respectively, with 18 bases between them. Germline CDR1 MGHRA, CDR2 YSYEKL. CDR3 sequence reads: CASSQVGAGVKDEQYF. CDR3 nucleotide sequence: TGCGCCAGCAGCCAAGTGGGGGCAGGAGTAAAGGACGAGCAGTACTTC.

V is TRBV2 and J is TRBJ1-6; 9 bases map to TRBD1. V lost 8 bases and J lost 6; bases outside the gene matches: 8. The CDR3 contains 15 residues. Germline lookup yields CDR1 SNHLY and CDR2 FYNNEI. The chain's CDR3 is CASRKQGAVNSPLHF. In DNA form, the CDR3 reads TGTGCCAGCCGGAAACAGGGGGCTGTTAATTCACCCCTCCACTTT. Drawing the rest from reference TRBV2 and TRBJ1-6, the complete variable domain is EPEVTQTPSHQVTQMGQEVILRCVPISNHLYFYWYRQILGQKVEFLVSFYNNEISEKSEIFDDQFSVERPDGSNFTLKIRSTKLEDSAMYFCASRKQGAVNSPLHFGNGTRLTVT.

The J gene is TRBJ2-7, the V gene TRBV12-5, with D perhaps matching TRBD2 (5 bases). CDR1 LGHNT and CDR2 FRNRAP come from the germline V gene. Deletions cut 7 bases from V and 6 bases from J, with 13 bases between. CDR3 size: 12 residues. The CDR3 spells CASALPGLEQYF. CDR3 nucleotides: TGTGCTAGTGCCCTACCCGGACTCGAGCAGTACTTC.

The gene calls are TRBV5-1 and TRBJ1-2; 8 nucleotides align to TRBD1. Trimming cost V 7 bases and J 4 bases; bases outside gene matches: 15. In germline, CDR1 is SGHRS, CDR2 YFSETQ. This CDR3 comprises 16 residues. CDR3 loop: CASSPEGQGKSYGYTF. CDR3 DNA sequence: TGCGCCAGCTCCCCTGAAGGACAGGGAAAAAGCTATGGCTACACCTTC.

V is TRBV7-9 and J is TRBJ2-7, with 7 bases that match TRBD1. Germline lookup yields CDR1 SEHNR and CDR2 FQNEAQ (reference sequence). J gave up 1 base and V 2 bases, and 2 bases lay outside the gene matches. This CDR3 is built from 14 residues. For the CDR3, the DNA is TGTGCCAGCAGCTTACCGACAGGGTCCTACGAGCAGTACTTC. This codes for CASSLPTGSYEQYF. The full variable domain, rest sourced from reference TRBV7-9 and TRBJ2-7, is DTGVSQNPRHKITKRGQNVTFRCDPISEHNRLYWYRQTLGQGPEFLTYFQNEAQLEKSRLLSDRFSAERPKGSFSTLEIQRTEQGDSAMYLCASSLPTGSYEQYFGPGTRLTVT.

The rearrangement links TRBV6-5 to TRBJ1-1; 10 bases fit TRBD1. After removal of 6 bases from V and 3 bases from J, the junction contained 4 bases not matched to a gene. The V gene's germline CDR1 is MNHEY and CDR2 SVGAGI. This CDR3 has 14 amino acids. The CDR3 bases are TGTGCCAGCAGCCTGGACAGGGGGTACACTGAAGCTTTCTTT. As protein: CASSLDRGYTEAFF.